These T cell receptor beta chains were read from a single sample in a study of monozygotic twins with inflammatory bowel disease. TCRdb reprocessed the 5' RACE reads, with one entry per CDR3 protein and no DNA. The specimen's table records roughly 100,000 distinct CDR3 sequences. Sequenced sample: blood. Receptor source: a human donor with ulcerative colitis or Crohn's disease, or a healthy co-twin of an affected twin (not recorded which). CDR3s include the opening cysteine and the closing phenylalanine or tryptophan. Fields, in order: V gene, J gene, clone size, CDR3 protein. The listing skips clone size in some rows; elsewhere it reads once, few, many or a size class.

v_gene: TRBV6-2/TRBV6-3; j_gene: TRBJ2-5; abundance: .; CDR3aa: CASSDPKKTQYF
v_gene: TRBV5-1; j_gene: TRBJ1-2; abundance: .; CDR3aa: CASSLGALGYTF
v_gene: TRBV12-3/TRBV12-4; j_gene: TRBJ2-5; abundance: .; CDR3aa: CASSLLGEETQYF
v_gene: TRBV11-2; j_gene: TRBJ2-7; abundance: .; CDR3aa: CASSGVGRYEQYF
v_gene: TRBV24-1; j_gene: TRBJ2-5; abundance: .; CDR3aa: CATSETGSKETQYF
v_gene: TRBV12-3/TRBV12-4; j_gene: TRBJ2-5; abundance: .; CDR3aa: CASSPMGIAGGKQETQYF
v_gene: TRBV5-1; j_gene: TRBJ2-2; abundance: .; CDR3aa: CASSLNTGELFF
v_gene: TRBV18; j_gene: TRBJ2-4; abundance: .; CDR3aa: CASSPGGNVAKNMQYF
v_gene: TRBV11-2; j_gene: TRBJ2-1; abundance: large; CDR3aa: CASSLWAEETLFF
v_gene: TRBV11-2; j_gene: TRBJ2-1; abundance: .; CDR3aa: CASSLGASGYNEQFF
v_gene: TRBV5-1; j_gene: TRBJ2-7; abundance: .; CDR3aa: CASNGQGYEQYF
v_gene: TRBV27; j_gene: TRBJ2-2; abundance: .; CDR3aa: CASSTPTANTGELFF
v_gene: TRBV12-3/TRBV12-4; j_gene: TRBJ2-1; abundance: .; CDR3aa: CASSSRAGVSNEQFF
v_gene: TRBV7-8; j_gene: TRBJ2-3; abundance: .; CDR3aa: CASSFHPLKESTDTQYF
v_gene: TRBV7-2; j_gene: TRBJ1-2; abundance: .; CDR3aa: CASSLWGRGEDGYTF
v_gene: TRBV5-4; j_gene: TRBJ1-2; abundance: .; CDR3aa: CASSLSRDSYGYTF
v_gene: TRBV5-1; j_gene: TRBJ1-6; abundance: .; CDR3aa: CASSPDGQLVPLHF
v_gene: TRBV7-3; j_gene: TRBJ2-1; abundance: .; CDR3aa: CASSPFGGVTYNEQFF
v_gene: TRBV5-1; j_gene: TRBJ2-3; abundance: .; CDR3aa: CASSSPGGSGSVTDTQYF
v_gene: TRBV24-1; j_gene: TRBJ2-1; abundance: .; CDR3aa: CATNDGNNEQFF
v_gene: TRBV4-2; j_gene: TRBJ2-5; abundance: .; CDR3aa: CASSQPDTGETQYF
v_gene: TRBV6-2/TRBV6-3; j_gene: TRBJ2-2; abundance: .; CDR3aa: CASSYDLVRGRAGELFF
v_gene: TRBV20-1; j_gene: TRBJ2-7; abundance: .; CDR3aa: CSASPTSGSREQYF
v_gene: TRBV21-1; j_gene: TRBJ2-1; abundance: .; CDR3aa: CASSKRSSRVGWDEQFF
v_gene: TRBV19; j_gene: TRBJ1-1; abundance: .; CDR3aa: CASRSTGGAAEAFF
v_gene: TRBV7-2; j_gene: TRBJ2-7; abundance: .; CDR3aa: CASSPKALGLAGALEYF
v_gene: TRBV7-3; j_gene: TRBJ2-1; abundance: .; CDR3aa: CASSFGGGTNEQFF
v_gene: TRBV28; j_gene: TRBJ2-3; abundance: .; CDR3aa: CASERDSATDTQYF
v_gene: TRBV7-2; j_gene: TRBJ2-1; abundance: .; CDR3aa: CASSLGKREVYNEQFF
v_gene: TRBV10-3; j_gene: TRBJ1-2; abundance: .; CDR3aa: CAISESPGYNYGYTF
v_gene: TRBV20-1; j_gene: TRBJ2-1; abundance: .; CDR3aa: CSARYSYNEQFF
v_gene: TRBV7-9; j_gene: TRBJ2-5; abundance: .; CDR3aa: CASSLLSGGLGQETQYF
v_gene: TRBV20-1; j_gene: TRBJ2-5; abundance: .; CDR3aa: CSARAIRAQETQYF
v_gene: TRBV5-8; j_gene: TRBJ2-1; abundance: .; CDR3aa: CASTEGRTYNEQFF
v_gene: TRBV12-3/TRBV12-4; j_gene: TRBJ2-5; abundance: .; CDR3aa: CASSLGGTSGRETQYF
v_gene: TRBV4-2; j_gene: TRBJ2-3; abundance: .; CDR3aa: CASSQVAAGPDTQYF
v_gene: TRBV5-1; j_gene: TRBJ2-7; abundance: .; CDR3aa: CASSLAKTSGSSYEQYF
v_gene: TRBV28; j_gene: TRBJ2-1; abundance: .; CDR3aa: CASTPWAGVVNEQFF
v_gene: TRBV30; j_gene: TRBJ2-1; abundance: .; CDR3aa: CAWSPSNEQFF
v_gene: TRBV9; j_gene: TRBJ1-1; abundance: .; CDR3aa: CASSVGQSITEAFF
v_gene: TRBV10-2; j_gene: TRBJ2-7; abundance: .; CDR3aa: CASSVWGLAGSYEQYF
v_gene: TRBV29-1; j_gene: TRBJ1-6; abundance: .; CDR3aa: CSVGGRNSPLHF
v_gene: TRBV6-5; j_gene: TRBJ1-5; abundance: .; CDR3aa: CASSYDSAQPQHF
v_gene: TRBV7-2; j_gene: TRBJ1-2; abundance: .; CDR3aa: CASTAVRTGDGYTF
v_gene: TRBV10-3; j_gene: TRBJ2-5; abundance: .; CDR3aa: CAISESTGWETQYF
v_gene: TRBV20-1; j_gene: TRBJ1-5; abundance: .; CDR3aa: CSARDEGGGGNQPQHF
v_gene: TRBV27; j_gene: TRBJ2-1; abundance: .; CDR3aa: CATWGLAGAQFF
v_gene: TRBV5-1; j_gene: TRBJ2-5; abundance: .; CDR3aa: CASSPGRDGTQETQYF
v_gene: TRBV20-1; j_gene: TRBJ1-6; abundance: .; CDR3aa: CSARVVYYNSPLHF
v_gene: TRBV4-3; j_gene: TRBJ2-7; abundance: .; CDR3aa: CASSREGSGGYEQYF
v_gene: TRBV20-1; j_gene: TRBJ1-6; abundance: .; CDR3aa: CSARGQGGRSYNSPLHF